This T cell receptor (beta chain) was observed in a study of cytomegalovirus exposure and HLA in healthy donors. Study-wide background: As an earlier analysis found, some 180 million T cells yielded 117 million unique TCR beta sequences.

The germline V and J ends were trimmed by 2 bases and 2 bases, with 12 bases remaining between them. Per germline, CDR1 SEHNR and CDR2 FQNEAQ (reference sequence). The CDR3 is 15 amino acids. Primers included in the PCR were 60 Vbeta and 13 Jbeta primers. Here immunoSEQ multiplex PCR was the method, and the copy in TCRdb shows in-frame clones only, minus some. The repertoire includes 110,000 or so clones, roughly 77% of them detected once, and around 4.9% sits in the top ten. This receptor was obtained from a man between 45 and 60 years old in good health and CMV-seropositive. The V and J genes are TRBV7-9 and TRBJ1-1, with D tentatively TRBD1 (5 bases). The sample taken for sequencing was PBMCs. CDR3 DNA sequence: TGTGCCAGCAGCTTAAGCAGGCAGGGAAACACTGAAGCTTTCTTT. This codes for CASSLSRQGNTEAFF. Complete variable domain (other parts from reference TRBV7-9 and TRBJ1-1): DTGVSQNPRHKITKRGQNVTFRCDPISEHNRLYWYRQTLGQGPEFLTYFQNEAQLEKSRLLSDRFSAERPKGSFSTLEIQRTEQGDSAMYLCASSLSRQGNTEAFFGQGTRLTVV.